These 32 T cell receptor beta chains came from one sample sequenced in a study of blood T cell repertoires in COVID-19 (dated by TCRdb to about 2020). The library relied on the immunoSEQ multiplex PCR assay. This is the immuneACCESS table as TCRdb keeps it, with only in-frame sequences that have V and J called. A part of the clones is gone; compared with another copy, unresolved V genes explain less than half, and the rest is unexplained. In this sample the table shows 150,000 or so clones, 88% of which occur a single time. The top ten hold 2% to 2.5% of the sample. Sequenced sample: peripheral blood. The origin of the receptors is a human donor in a cohort sampled during active COVID-19.

The CDR3 is CASSLDRTNYGYTF. CDR3 DNA: TGTGCCAGCAGCTTGGACAGGACTAACTATGGCTACACCTTC. The V gene is TRBV5-6, the J gene TRBJ1-2, with D possibly TRBD1 on 5 matching bases. The CDR3 covers 14 residues. V lost 0 bases and J 0 bases, leaving 6 bases between the germline ends. Germline-derived CDR1 and CDR2 are SGHDT and YYEEEE. Based on the CDR3 plus reference TRBV5-6 and TRBJ1-2, the full variable domain is DAGVTQSPTHLIKTRGQQVTLRCSPKSGHDTVSWYQQALGQGPQFIFQYYEEEERQRGNFPDRFSGHQFPNYSSELNVNALLLGDSALYLCASSLDRTNYGYTFGSGTRLTVV.

The V and J genes are TRBV7-9 and TRBJ2-7; 11 nucleotides align to TRBD2. The CDR3 totals 13 residues. V lost 2 bases to trimming and J lost 6 bases; unmatched junction nucleotides: 0. Germline CDR1 SEHNR, CDR2 FQNEAQ (reference sequence). CDR3 sequence reads: CASSLTSGSEQYF. The CDR3 DNA sequence: TGTGCCAGCAGCTTAACTAGCGGGAGCGAGCAGTACTTC.

In DNA form, the CDR3 reads TGCAGCGTTGGGACAGGGGGCGGTCAGCCCCAGCATTTT. Protein sequence: CSVGTGGGQPQHF. The V and J genes are TRBV29-1 and TRBJ1-5, with 11 bases aligning to TRBD1. Germline V gene sequence: CDR1 SQVTM, CDR2 ANQGSEA. The CDR3 totals 13 residues. Trimming took 4 bases from V and 6 from J; bases not matched to a gene: 2.

The V gene is TRBV10-3, the J gene TRBJ2-5; TRBD2 matches at 8 bases. In germline, CDR1 is ENHRY, CDR2 SYGVKD. The CDR3 is made up of 15 amino acids. V lost 0 bases, J lost 0 bases, and 0 bases stayed unmatched. The CDR3 coding sequence is TGTGCCATCAGTGAGTCGGGACTAGACCAAGAGACCCAGTACTTC. It codes for CAISESGLDQETQYF.

About this clone: Mismatch with germline at one junction end may stem from a read error. This rearrangement joins TRBV7-8 to TRBJ2-1; 10 bases match TRBD2. This CDR3 comprises 20 residues. Germline-derived CDR1 and CDR2 are SGHVS and FQNEAQ. CDR3 coding DNA: TGTGCCAGCAGCCTAGCGGCACTAGCGGGATATAAACGCTCCTACAATGAGCAGTTCTTC. It specifies CASSLAALAGYKRSYNEQFF.

As for this clone: A junction end diverges from the germline sequence, so it may reflect a read error. The chain employs TRBV11-2 and TRBJ2-6, with a tentative D call TRBD1 (5 bases). The CDR3 length is 17 residues. Germline V gene sequence: CDR1 SGHAT, CDR2 FQNNGV. The CDR3 sequence is CASSHQGLSSGANVPTF. CDR3 in DNA: TGTGCCAGCAGCCATCAGGGATTAAGCTCTGGGGCCAACGTCCCGACTTTC. The full variable domain, its missing parts supplied by reference TRBV11-2 and TRBJ2-6, is EAGVAQSPRYKIIEKRQSVAFWCNPISGHATLYWYQQILGQGPKLLIQFQNNGVVDDSQLPKDRFSAERLKGVDSTLKIQPAKLEDSAVYLCASSHQGLSSGANVPTFGAGSRLTVL.

Regarding this clone: Mismatch with germline at one junction end may stem from a read error. The rearrangement joins TRBV2 to TRBJ1-2; D not resolved. CDR1 is SNHLY and CDR2 is FYNNEI in the germline V gene. This CDR3 is 14 amino acids long. CDR3 sequence reads: CASNEALGRIGYTF. The CDR3 coding sequence is TGTGCCAGCAATGAAGCGCTGGGCAGGATAGGCTACACCTTC.

This clone is a singleton in its sample. The chain joins TRBV7-6 to TRBJ2-5, with D uncertain. V lost 3 bases to trimming and J lost 4 bases, with 9 bases between them. CDR1 is SGHVS, CDR2 FNYEAQ, per germline. CDR3 size: 13 residues. The CDR3 DNA is TGTGCCAGCAGCTTGCGGCGGCGAGAGACCCAGTACTTC. Its translation: CASSLRRRETQYF.

V usage is TRBV7-3 and J usage is TRBJ2-2; D gene ambiguous. The CDR3 extends over 12 amino acids. V lost 4 bases and J lost 3, with 3 bases in between. Germline loops: CDR1 SGHTA, CDR2 FQGTGA. This chain's CDR3 is CASSSYTGELFF. The CDR3 coding sequence is TGTGCCAGCAGCTCGTACACCGGGGAGCTGTTTTTT. The variable domain in full, with the rest retrieved from reference TRBV7-3 and TRBJ2-2, is GAGVSQTPSNKVTEKGKYVELRCDPISGHTALYWYRQSLGQGPEFLIYFQGTGAADDSGLPNDRFFAVRPEGSVSTLKIQRTERGDSAVYLCASSSYTGELFFGEGSRLTVL.

J is TRBJ2-1 and V is TRBV28, with 10 bases identical to TRBD2. The CDR3 consists of 13 residues. V lost 4 bases and J lost 10; bases outside the gene matches: 4. Germline V lookup: CDR1 MDHEN, CDR2 SYDVKM. CDR3 DNA: TGTGCCAGCAGTTCCGGACTAGCGGTCGAGCAGTTCTTC. Translation gives CASSSGLAVEQFF.

This clone was seen just once. The chain is built from TRBV4-2 and TRBJ2-5; 9 bases fit TRBD1. Germline-derived CDR1 and CDR2 are LGHNA and YNFKEQ. Trimming cost V 0 bases and J 4 bases; bases outside gene matches: 6. CDR3 length equals 16 residues. The CDR3, as DNA: TGTGCCAGCAGCCAAGACTGGAACAGGGGGCGAGAGACCCAGTACTTC. Amino acids: CASSQDWNRGRETQYF.

The chain is built from TRBV6-2 or TRBV6-3 and TRBJ2-3, with a tentative D call TRBD2 (6 bases). V was shortened by 6 bases and J by 5 bases, with 39 bases between the two germline ends. The germline V gene encodes CDR1 MNHEY and CDR2 SVGEGT. The CDR3 loop spans 22 amino acids. CDR3 DNA sequence: TGTGCCAGCAGCCCAGTACCTCCCGGGGGATTAAGGAGGGAGTGGGGTGTAGATACGCAGTATTTT. Protein sequence: CASSPVPPGGLRREWGVDTQYF.

V gene TRBV27 combines with J gene TRBJ1-6, with TRBD1 matching over 9 bases. The germline gives CDR1 MNHEY, CDR2 SMNVEV (reference sequence). This CDR3 is 13 amino acids long. J lost 10 bases, V lost 6 bases, and 4 bases had no gene match. CDR3 sequence (DNA): TGTGCCAGCAGGGGACAGGGAAAATCACCCCTCCACTTT. Translated, it gives CASRGQGKSPLHF.

The chain recombines TRBV21-1 with TRBJ2-1; TRBD2, the D gene given by the table, was not confirmed from the DNA. TRBV21-1 is designated a pseudogene. This CDR3 contains 17 residues. CDR3 residues: CASGMTSGKGSYNEQFF. The CDR3 bases are TGTGCCAGCGGTATGACGTCGGGAAAGGGCTCCTACAATGAGCAGTTCTTC.

The chain links TRBV2 to TRBJ2-5; D call uncertain. The germline V gene has CDR1 SNHLY and CDR2 FYNNEI. The CDR3 extends over 16 amino acids. The ends were cut back, 7 bases at V and 1 base at J, with 19 bases in the middle. The CDR3 region is CASNAPISPSQETQYF. As DNA, the CDR3 is TGTGCCAGCAATGCCCCAATTAGCCCCTCCCAAGAGACCCAGTACTTC.

The V gene is TRBV11-2, the J gene TRBJ1-1; no clear D. Germline V gene data show CDR1 as SGHAT and CDR2 as FQNNGV. Deletions cut 1 base from V and 0 bases from J, with 12 bases between. The CDR3 is made up of 16 amino acids. CDR3 nucleotides: TGTGCCAGCAGCTTAGGCGGAACCACCCTGAACACTGAAGCTTTCTTT. Translated, it gives CASSLGGTTLNTEAFF.

This chain connects TRBV7-3 to TRBJ2-1; 7 nucleotides align to TRBD2. V was clipped by 5 bases and J by 9 bases; unmatched bases: 7. This CDR3 has 13 residues. Per the germline V gene, CDR1 is SGHTA and CDR2 is FQGTGA. CDR3 DNA: TGTGCCAGCAGCGAGACCTCGGGGGGTGAGCAGTTCTTC. Encoded protein: CASSETSGGEQFF.

The chain carries TRBV30 and TRBJ2-7; tentatively, D is TRBD2 (6 bases). Looked up from germline, CDR1 is GTSNPN and CDR2 is SVGIG (reference sequence). The CDR3 spans 14 residues. Deletions cut 2 bases from V and 6 bases from J, with 17 bases between. The CDR3 sequence is CAWSFSGGGFEQYF. In DNA form, the CDR3 reads TGTGCCTGGAGTTTTTCCGGGGGTGGGTTCGAGCAGTACTTC. Full variable domain (remainder filled in from reference TRBV30 and TRBJ2-7): SQTIHQWPATLVQPVGSPLSLECTVEGTSNPNLYWYRQAAGRGLQLLFYSVGIGQISSEVPQNLSASRPQDRQFILSSKKLLLSDSGFYLCAWSFSGGGFEQYFGPGTRLTVT.

This rearrangement joins TRBV7-9 to TRBJ1-1; D might be TRBD1 (6 bases). Germline CDR1 SEHNR, CDR2 FQNEAQ (reference sequence). Trimming left V 4 bases short and J 11 bases short, with 14 bases between. CDR3 length: 12 residues. CDR3 sequence: CASSSTTGYAFF. CDR3 coding DNA: TGTGCCAGCAGCTCAACGACAGGATACGCTTTCTTT. Full variable domain (missing parts from reference TRBV7-9 and TRBJ1-1): DTGVSQNPRHKITKRGQNVTFRCDPISEHNRLYWYRQTLGQGPEFLTYFQNEAQLEKSRLLSDRFSAERPKGSFSTLEIQRTEQGDSAMYLCASSSTTGYAFFGQGTRLTVV.

The chain carries TRBV20-1 and TRBJ1-2; TRBD1 might be the D (6 bases). Per germline, CDR1 DFQATT and CDR2 SNEGSKA (reference sequence). The CDR3 has 10 residues. In nucleotides, the CDR3 is TGCGCTACACAGGGCTATGGCTACACCTTC. It specifies CATQGYGYTF.

The genes are TRBV28 and TRBJ1-2, with 7 positions matching TRBD1. The CDR3 has 14 residues. Germline V gives CDR1 MDHEN, CDR2 SYDVKM. Germline trimming cut 6 bases from V and 4 bases from J; bases unmatched to any gene: 8. The CDR3 reads CASSTTGSGYGYTF. DNA of the CDR3: TGTGCCAGCAGCACGACAGGGTCTGGCTATGGCTACACCTTC.

In regard to this clone: One junction end does not reproduce the germline sequence, and a read error may be involved. The V gene is TRBV7-7, the J gene TRBJ2-5, with D perhaps matching TRBD2 (6 bases). CDR1 is SSHAT and CDR2 is FNYEAQ in the germline V gene (reference sequence). The CDR3 runs to 14 residues. In nucleotides, the CDR3 is TGTGCTAGCAGCACCACCGGACTACAAGAGACCCAGTACTTC. Translation gives CASSTTGLQETQYF.

The V gene is TRBV24-1, the J gene TRBJ2-5; TRBD1 aligns across 7 bases. V lost 5 bases, J lost 4 bases, and 12 bases stayed unmatched. The CDR3 has 16 residues. CDR1 is KGHDR and CDR2 is SFDVKD in the germline V gene. In DNA form, the CDR3 reads TGTGCCACCAGTGTAGGCCTAGGGACAGTAGGAGAGACCCAGTACTTC. Its protein product is CATSVGLGTVGETQYF.

This chain's CDR3 is CASSSTRTGFGYTF. In DNA form, the CDR3 reads TGTGCCAGCAGCTCTACACGGACAGGGTTCGGCTACACCTTC. The J gene is TRBJ1-2, the V gene TRBV14, with 8 bases matching TRBD1. CDR1 and CDR2 from the germline V gene are SGHDN and FVKESK. The CDR3 has 14 amino acids. V dropped 5 bases and J dropped 8; count of bases not matched to a gene: 10.

This chain's CDR3 is CASSLPPSGGSVSTDTQYF. DNA of the CDR3: TGTGCCAGCAGCTTACCCCCTAGCGGGGGGTCGGTTAGCACAGATACGCAGTATTTT. This chain connects TRBV7-6 to TRBJ2-3; TRBD2 matches at 11 bases. CDR1 is SGHVS and CDR2 is FNYEAQ in the germline V gene. This CDR3 contains 19 residues. The J segment lost 0 bases and the V segment lost 2 bases, leaving 10 bases of the junction unmatched.

The chain has TRBV5-1 and TRBJ2-7; D ambiguous. Germline V gives CDR1 SGHRS, CDR2 YFSETQ. The CDR3 loop spans 12 amino acids. Between the trimmed V and J ends, which lost 1 base and 4 bases, there was a span of 6 bases. The CDR3 DNA is TGCGCCAGCAGCTTGAACAAATACGAGCAGTACTTC. It codes for CASSLNKYEQYF.

The chain is built from TRBV19 and TRBJ2-7; 13 bases fit TRBD2. Unmatched junction bases numbered 10, after V lost 7 bases and J lost 7 bases. The CDR3 loop spans 15 amino acids. From germline, CDR1 is LNHDA and CDR2 SQIVND (reference sequence). Here the CDR3 reads CASKTSGRLIGEQYF. Here the CDR3 DNA reads TGTGCCAGTAAGACTAGCGGGAGGCTTATAGGAGAGCAGTACTTC.

This clone has only a few counts. The chain has TRBV5-1 and TRBJ1-5; D is uncertain. V was pared by 4 bases and J by 0 bases, with 14 bases between. This CDR3 spans 16 amino acids. Per germline, CDR1 SGHRS and CDR2 YFSETQ. The CDR3 spells CASSLNGLNSNQPQHF. DNA of the CDR3: TGCGCCAGCAGCCTCAACGGACTCAATAGCAATCAGCCCCAGCATTTT. The full variable domain, in which reference TRBV5-1 and TRBJ1-5 provide the parts outside the CDR3, is KAGVTQTPRYLIKTRGQQVTLSCSPISGHRSVSWYQQTPGQGLQFLFEYFSETQRNKGNFPGRFSGRQFSNSRSEMNVSTLELGDSALYLCASSLNGLNSNQPQHFGDGTRLSIL.

This clone was picked up one time. This chain joins TRBV28 and TRBJ2-7; 11 bases are a match to TRBD1. Germline assignment: CDR1 MDHEN and CDR2 SYDVKM. CDR3 length equals 13 residues. The CDR3 DNA reads TGTGGGACGGGGACAGGGGGGGTCTACGAGCAGTACTTC. As protein: CGTGTGGVYEQYF. Full variable domain (rest looked up from reference TRBV28 and TRBJ2-7): DVKVTQSSRYLVKRTGEKVFLECVQDMDHENMFWYRQDPGLGLRLIYFSYDVKMKEKGDIPEGYSVSREKKERFSLILESASTNQTSMYLCGTGTGGVYEQYFGPGTRLTVT.

J is TRBJ2-7 and V is TRBV13; 9 nucleotides match TRBD1. After removal of 5 bases from V and 2 bases from J, the junction contained 7 bases not matched to a gene. This CDR3 comprises 15 residues. CDR1 and CDR2 from the germline V gene are PRHDT and FYEKMQ (reference sequence). This chain's CDR3 is CASSLDGTGTYEQYF. The CDR3 DNA follows: TGTGCCAGCAGCCTGGATGGGACAGGGACCTACGAGCAGTACTTC.

V gene TRBV29-1 combines with J gene TRBJ2-7, with 9 nucleotides matching TRBD1. The germline V gene has CDR1 SQVTM and CDR2 ANQGSEA. V shed 4 bases and J 8 bases; nucleotides not matched to a gene: 9. The length of the CDR3 is 13 residues. The CDR3 DNA follows: TGCAGCGTTGCGACAGGGGGTTCGGGGAAGCAGTACTTC. Translation gives CSVATGGSGKQYF.

This rearrangement joins TRBV4-1 to TRBJ2-7, with 9 nucleotides matching TRBD1. This CDR3 is built from 15 residues. In germline, CDR1 is MGHRA, CDR2 YSYEKL. The V segment lost 0 bases and the J segment 4 bases; nucleotides outside the gene matches: 4. The CDR3 coding sequence is TGCGCCAGCAGCCAAGAGGGACAGGGAAATTACGAGCAGTACTTC. Amino acid sequence: CASSQEGQGNYEQYF.